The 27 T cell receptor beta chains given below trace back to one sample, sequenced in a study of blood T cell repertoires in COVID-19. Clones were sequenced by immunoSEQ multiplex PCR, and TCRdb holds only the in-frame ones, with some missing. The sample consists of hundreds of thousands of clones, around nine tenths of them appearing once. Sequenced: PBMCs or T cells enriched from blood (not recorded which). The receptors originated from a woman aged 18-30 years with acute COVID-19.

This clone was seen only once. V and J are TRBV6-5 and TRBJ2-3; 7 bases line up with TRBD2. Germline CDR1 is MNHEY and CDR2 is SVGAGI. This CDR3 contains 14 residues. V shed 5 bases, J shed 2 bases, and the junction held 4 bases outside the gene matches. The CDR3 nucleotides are TGTGCCAGCAGTAGGGACTACTTCACAGATACGCAGTATTTT. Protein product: CASSRDYFTDTQYF.

The CDR3 protein is CASSRRDRSLGELFF. The CDR3 DNA reads TGTGCCAGCAGCCGCCGGGACAGGTCGCTCGGGGAGCTGTTTTTT. The chain has TRBV5-4 and TRBJ2-2; 8 bases line up with TRBD1. Germline CDR1 SGHNT, CDR2 YYREEE (reference sequence). The junction had 9 bases not matched to a gene; V was cut back by 4 bases and J by 7 bases. CDR3 length: 15 amino acids.

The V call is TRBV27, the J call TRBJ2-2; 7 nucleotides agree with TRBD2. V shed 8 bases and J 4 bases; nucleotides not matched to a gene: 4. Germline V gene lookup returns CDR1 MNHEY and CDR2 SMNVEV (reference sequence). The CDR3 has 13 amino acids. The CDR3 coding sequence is TGTGCCAGCCGCCAGCGGGGCACCGGGGAGCTGTTTTTT. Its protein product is CASRQRGTGELFF.

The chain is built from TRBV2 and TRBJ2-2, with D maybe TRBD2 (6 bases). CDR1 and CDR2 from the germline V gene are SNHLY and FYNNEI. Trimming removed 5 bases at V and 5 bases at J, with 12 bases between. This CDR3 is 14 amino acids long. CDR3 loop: CASSPGRNTGELFF. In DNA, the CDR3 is TGTGCCAGCAGTCCAGGGAGGAATACCGGGGAGCTGTTTTTT.

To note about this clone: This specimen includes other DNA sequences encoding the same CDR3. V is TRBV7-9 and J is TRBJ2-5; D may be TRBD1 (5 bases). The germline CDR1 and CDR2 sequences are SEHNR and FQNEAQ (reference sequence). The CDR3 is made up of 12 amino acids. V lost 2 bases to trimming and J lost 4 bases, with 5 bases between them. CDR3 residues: CASSLRGETQYF. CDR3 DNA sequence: TGTGCCAGCAGCTTAAGGGGAGAGACCCAGTACTTC. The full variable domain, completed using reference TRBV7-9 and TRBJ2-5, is DTGVSQNPRHKITKRGQNVTFRCDPISEHNRLYWYRQTLGQGPEFLTYFQNEAQLEKSRLLSDRFSAERPKGSFSTLEIQRTEQGDSAMYLCASSLRGETQYFGPGTRLLVL.

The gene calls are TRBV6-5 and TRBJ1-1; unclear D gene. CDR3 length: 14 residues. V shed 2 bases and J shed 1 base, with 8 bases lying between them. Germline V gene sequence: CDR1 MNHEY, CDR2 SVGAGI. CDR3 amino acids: CASSYELPNTEAFF. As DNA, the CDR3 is TGTGCCAGCAGTTACGAGCTTCCGAACACTGAAGCTTTCTTT.

Here the CDR3 reads CSVWGGSEAFF. CDR3 sequence (DNA): TGCAGCGTTTGGGGGGGCTCTGAAGCTTTCTTT. The V call is TRBV29-1, the J call TRBJ1-1, with TRBD1 as a possible D gene (6 bases). CDR1 is SQVTM and CDR2 is ANQGSEA in the germline V gene. Trimming took off 5 bases at V and 6 bases at J, with 10 bases between the two ends. The length of the CDR3 is 11 residues.

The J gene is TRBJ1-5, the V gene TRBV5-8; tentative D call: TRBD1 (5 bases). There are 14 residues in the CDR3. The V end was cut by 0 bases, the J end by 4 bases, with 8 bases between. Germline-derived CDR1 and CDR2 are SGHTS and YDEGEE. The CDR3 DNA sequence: TGTGCCAGCAGCTTGGAGGCAGGGAATCAGCCCCAGCATTTT. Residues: CASSLEAGNQPQHF.

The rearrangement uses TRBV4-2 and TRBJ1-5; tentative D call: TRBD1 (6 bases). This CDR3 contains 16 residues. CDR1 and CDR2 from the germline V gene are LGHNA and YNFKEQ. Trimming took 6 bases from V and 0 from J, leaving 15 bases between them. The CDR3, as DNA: TGTGCCAGCAGGCCAGACAGGTTGGGTAGCAATCAGCCCCAGCATTTT. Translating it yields CASRPDRLGSNQPQHF.

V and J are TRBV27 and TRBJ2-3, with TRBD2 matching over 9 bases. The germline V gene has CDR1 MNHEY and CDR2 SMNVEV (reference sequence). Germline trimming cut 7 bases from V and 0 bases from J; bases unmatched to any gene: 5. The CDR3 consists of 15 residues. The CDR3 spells CASIPLAGSTDTQYF. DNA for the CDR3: TGTGCCAGCATCCCCCTAGCGGGAAGCACAGATACGCAGTATTTT.

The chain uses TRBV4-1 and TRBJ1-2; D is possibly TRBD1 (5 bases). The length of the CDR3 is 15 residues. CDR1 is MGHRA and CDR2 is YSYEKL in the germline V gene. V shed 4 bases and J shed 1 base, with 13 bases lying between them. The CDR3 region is CASSLRQLDNYGYTF. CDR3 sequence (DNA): TGCGCCAGCAGCCTTCGACAGCTGGATAACTATGGCTACACCTTC.

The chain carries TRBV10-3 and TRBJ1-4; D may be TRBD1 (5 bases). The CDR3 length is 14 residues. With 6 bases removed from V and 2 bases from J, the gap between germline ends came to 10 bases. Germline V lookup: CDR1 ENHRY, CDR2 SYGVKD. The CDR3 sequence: CAIRQGTTNEKLFF. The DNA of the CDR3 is TGTGCCATCAGGCAGGGTACCACTAATGAAAAACTGTTTTTT.

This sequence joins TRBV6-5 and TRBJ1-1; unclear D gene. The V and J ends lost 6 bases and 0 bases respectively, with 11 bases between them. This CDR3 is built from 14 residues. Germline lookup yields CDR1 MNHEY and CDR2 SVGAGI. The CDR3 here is CASSTGAMNTEAFF. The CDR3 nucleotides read TGTGCCAGCAGCACCGGTGCAATGAACACTGAAGCTTTCTTT.

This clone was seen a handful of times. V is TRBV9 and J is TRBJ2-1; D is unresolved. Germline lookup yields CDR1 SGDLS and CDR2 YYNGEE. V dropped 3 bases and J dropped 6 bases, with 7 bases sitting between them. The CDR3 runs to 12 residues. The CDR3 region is CASSDRPNEQFF. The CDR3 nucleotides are TGTGCCAGCAGCGACAGACCCAATGAGCAGTTCTTC.

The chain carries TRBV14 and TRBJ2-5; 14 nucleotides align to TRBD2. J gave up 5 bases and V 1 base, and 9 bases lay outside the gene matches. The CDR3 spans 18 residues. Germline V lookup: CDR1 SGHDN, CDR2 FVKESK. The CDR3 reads CASSQVKGLAGVGETQYF. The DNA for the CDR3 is TGTGCCAGCAGCCAAGTTAAGGGACTAGCGGGAGTGGGTGAGACCCAGTACTTC. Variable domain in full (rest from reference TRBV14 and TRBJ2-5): EAGVTQFPSHSVIEKGQTVTLRCDPISGHDNLYWYRRVMGKEIKFLLHFVKESKQDESGMPNNRFLAERTGGTYSTLKVQPAELEDSGVYFCASSQVKGLAGVGETQYFGPGTRLLVL.

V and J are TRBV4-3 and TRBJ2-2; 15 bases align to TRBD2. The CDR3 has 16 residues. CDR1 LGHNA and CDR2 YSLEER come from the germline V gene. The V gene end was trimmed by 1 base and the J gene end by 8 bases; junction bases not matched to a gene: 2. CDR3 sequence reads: CASSQGTSGRVGELFF. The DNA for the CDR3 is TGCGCCAGCAGCCAAGGGACTAGCGGGAGGGTTGGGGAGCTGTTTTTT.

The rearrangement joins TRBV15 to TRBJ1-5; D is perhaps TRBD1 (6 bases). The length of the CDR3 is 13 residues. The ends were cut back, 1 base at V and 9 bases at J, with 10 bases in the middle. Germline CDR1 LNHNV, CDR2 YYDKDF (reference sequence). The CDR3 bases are TGTGCCACCAGCAGAGCGGGGGGGCTGCCCCAGCATTTT. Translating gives CATSRAGGLPQHF.

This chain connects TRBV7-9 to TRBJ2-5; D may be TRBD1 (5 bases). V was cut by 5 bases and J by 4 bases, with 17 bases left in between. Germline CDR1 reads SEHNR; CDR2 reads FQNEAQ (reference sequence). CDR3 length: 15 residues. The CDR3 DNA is TGTGCCAGCAGCCCAACAGGTCTGAGGACAGAGACCCAGTACTTC. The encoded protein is CASSPTGLRTETQYF.

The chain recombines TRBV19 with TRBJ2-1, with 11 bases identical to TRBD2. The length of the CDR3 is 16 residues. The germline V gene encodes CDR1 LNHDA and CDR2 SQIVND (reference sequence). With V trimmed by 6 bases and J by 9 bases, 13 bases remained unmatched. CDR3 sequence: CASSPVLAGGRGEQFF. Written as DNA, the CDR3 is TGTGCCAGTAGCCCGGTCCTAGCGGGGGGCCGGGGTGAGCAGTTCTTC.

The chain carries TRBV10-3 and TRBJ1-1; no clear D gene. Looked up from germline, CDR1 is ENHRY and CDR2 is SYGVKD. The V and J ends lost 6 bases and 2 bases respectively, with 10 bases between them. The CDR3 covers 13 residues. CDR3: CAISEKPNTEAFF. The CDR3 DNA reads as TGTGCCATCAGCGAGAAGCCCAACACTGAAGCTTTCTTT.

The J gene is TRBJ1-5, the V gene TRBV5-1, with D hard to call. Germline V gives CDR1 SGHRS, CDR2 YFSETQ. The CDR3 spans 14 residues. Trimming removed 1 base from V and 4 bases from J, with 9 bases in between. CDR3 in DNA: TGCGCCAGCAGCTTGTATGGGGAGAATCAGCCCCAGCATTTT. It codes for CASSLYGENQPQHF.

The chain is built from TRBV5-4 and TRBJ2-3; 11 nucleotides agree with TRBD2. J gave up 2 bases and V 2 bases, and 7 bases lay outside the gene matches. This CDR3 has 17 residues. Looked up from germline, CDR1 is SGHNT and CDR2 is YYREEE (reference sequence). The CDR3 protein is CASSFPGTSGPTDTQYF. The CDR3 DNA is TGTGCCAGCAGCTTTCCTGGGACTAGCGGCCCCACAGATACGCAGTATTTT.

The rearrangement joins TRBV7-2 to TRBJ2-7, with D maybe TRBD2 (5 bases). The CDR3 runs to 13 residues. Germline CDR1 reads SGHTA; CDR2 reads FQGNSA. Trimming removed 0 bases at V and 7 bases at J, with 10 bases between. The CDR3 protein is CASSLATGYEQYF. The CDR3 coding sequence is TGTGCCAGCAGCTTAGCGACGGGGTATGAGCAGTACTTC. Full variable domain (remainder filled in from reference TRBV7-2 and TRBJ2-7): GAGVSQSPSNKVTEKGKDVELRCDPISGHTALYWYRQSLGQGLEFLIYFQGNSAPDKSGLPSDRFSAERTGGSVSTLTIQRTQQEDSAVYLCASSLATGYEQYFGPGTRLTVT.

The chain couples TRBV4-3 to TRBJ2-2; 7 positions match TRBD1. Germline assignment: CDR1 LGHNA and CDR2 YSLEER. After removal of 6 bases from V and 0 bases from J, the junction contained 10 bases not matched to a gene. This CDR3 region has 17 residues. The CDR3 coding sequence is TGCGCCAGCAGTTCGAGCTTCGGGACAGCGAACACCGGGGAGCTGTTTTTT. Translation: CASSSSFGTANTGELFF.

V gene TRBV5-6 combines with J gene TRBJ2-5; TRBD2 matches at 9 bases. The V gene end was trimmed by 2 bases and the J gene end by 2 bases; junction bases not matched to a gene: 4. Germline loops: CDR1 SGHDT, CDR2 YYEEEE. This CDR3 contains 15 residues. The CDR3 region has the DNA TGTGCCAGCAGCTTATACCTAGCGGGGCAAGAGACCCAGTACTTC. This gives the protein CASSLYLAGQETQYF.

CDR3 protein: CASSLGSGGVNYGYTF. The CDR3 DNA follows: TGTGCCAGCAGTTTAGGGTCAGGGGGCGTTAACTATGGCTACACCTTC. V usage is TRBV28 and J usage is TRBJ1-2; 8 bases match TRBD1. Germline V gene sequence: CDR1 MDHEN, CDR2 SYDVKM. V dropped 2 bases and J dropped 1; count of bases not matched to a gene: 6. The CDR3 contains 16 residues.

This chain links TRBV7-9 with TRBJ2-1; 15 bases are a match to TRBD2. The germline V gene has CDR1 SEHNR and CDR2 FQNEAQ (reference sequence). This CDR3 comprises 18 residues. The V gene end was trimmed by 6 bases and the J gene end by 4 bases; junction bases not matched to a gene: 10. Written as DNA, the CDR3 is TGTGCCAGCAGACCCGGACTAGCGGGAGGGTATTGGTACAATGAGCAGTTCTTC. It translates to CASRPGLAGGYWYNEQFF.